The 30 T cell receptor beta chains below all came from one sample that was sequenced in a study of T-cell memory formation after mild COVID-19. One entry per CDR3 protein results from TCRdb running MiXCR on the 5' RACE reads. The data hold about 500,000 distinct CDR3 sequences, with around 20% observed a single time. The sequenced sample was PBMCs or a T cell subset sorted from them (not recorded which). The receptors stem from an adult woman who had mild COVID-19 (a few samples of this study predate the infection). Cell type and time point are not known.

The rearrangement uses TRBV6-5 and TRBJ2-5; TRBD1 matches at 7 bases. This CDR3 contains 14 residues. Germline values: CDR1 MNHEY, CDR2 SVGAGI. The V and J ends lost 2 bases and 4 bases, in that order; junction bases with no gene match: 4. The CDR3 bases are TGTGCCAGCAGTTACGACAGGGTACGAGAGACCCAGTACTTC. Translating gives CASSYDRVRETQYF.

This chain connects TRBV9 to TRBJ2-1; D is unclear. In germline, CDR1 is SGDLS, CDR2 YYNGEE. The CDR3 spans 14 residues. Trimming took off 0 bases at V and 9 bases at J, with 13 bases between the two ends. CDR3 sequence (DNA): TGTGCCAGCAGCGTAGTTCCGGGCCTGGGTGAGCAGTTCTTC. Residues: CASSVVPGLGEQFF.

The chain employs TRBV30 and TRBJ1-4, with a tentative D call TRBD1 (6 bases). The CDR3 has 13 amino acids. The V gene lost 6 bases and the J gene lost 8 bases, with 16 bases spanning the gap. Germline V CDR1 and CDR2: GTSNPN, SVGIG (reference sequence). CDR3 sequence: CACTHRVGEKLFF. The CDR3 nucleotides read TGTGCCTGTACCCACAGGGTTGGGGAAAAACTGTTTTTT.

The chain combines TRBV12-3 or TRBV12-4 with TRBJ2-1, with TRBD2 matching over 15 bases. The CDR3 is made up of 17 amino acids. Trimming removed 5 bases from V and 2 bases from J; junction bases left unmatched: 4. CDR3 amino acids: CASSGRTSGRAYNEQFF. DNA for the CDR3: TGTGCCAGCAGTGGCAGGACTAGCGGGAGGGCCTACAATGAGCAGTTCTTC.

V is TRBV24-1 and J is TRBJ2-2, with 8 bases lining up with TRBD2. V was pared by 1 base and J by 1 base, with 7 bases of the junction left unmatched. Germline CDR1 is KGHDR and CDR2 is SFDVKD. The CDR3 spans 18 residues. CDR3 coding DNA: TGTGCCACCAGTGATTTTAGAACGAGCGGGGGGAACACCGGGGAGCTGTTTTTT. Translating gives CATSDFRTSGGNTGELFF.

This chain's CDR3 is CASSPPLVGGGIQYF. CDR3 sequence (DNA): TGTGCCAGCTCACCACCCCTAGTGGGGGGTGGAATTCAGTACTTC. The chain uses TRBV18 and TRBJ2-4; TRBD2 might be the D (6 bases). Germline lookup yields CDR1 KGHSH and CDR2 LQKENI. Trimming cost V 0 bases and J 10 bases, with 16 bases left between them. This CDR3 spans 15 amino acids.

This clonotype was seen more than once but under ten times. The V gene is TRBV11-1, the J gene TRBJ2-1, with 10 bases fitting TRBD2. Germline V gene lookup returns CDR1 SGHAT and CDR2 FQDESV (reference sequence). Trimming at V came to 3 bases and at J to 4 bases, leaving 3 bases not matched to a gene. The CDR3 runs to 15 residues. The CDR3 protein is CASSFISGGYNEQFF. CDR3 nucleotide sequence: TGTGCCAGCAGCTTTATTAGCGGGGGGTACAATGAGCAGTTCTTC.

The chain combines TRBV5-5 with TRBJ2-3; 10 bases are shared with TRBD2. Unmatched junction bases numbered 3, after V lost 4 bases and J lost 1 base. The CDR3 length is 15 residues. Germline V gives CDR1 SGHKS, CDR2 YYEKEE (reference sequence). The CDR3 here is CASSMGLARTDTQYF. The CDR3 DNA sequence: TGTGCCAGCAGCATGGGACTAGCGCGCACAGATACGCAGTATTTT.

The chain joins TRBV18 to TRBJ1-1; a weak D match, TRBD1 (5 bases). The germline gives CDR1 KGHSH, CDR2 LQKENI. Trimming took 3 bases from V and 0 from J, leaving 11 bases between them. The CDR3 consists of 15 residues. The CDR3 DNA reads as TGTGCCAGCTCACCGCAGGGATTCATGAACACTGAAGCTTTCTTT. Translated: CASSPQGFMNTEAFF. The complete variable domain, with remaining parts taken from reference TRBV18 and TRBJ1-1, reads NAGVMQNPRHLVRRRGQEARLRCSPMKGHSHVYWYRQLPEEGLKFMVYLQKENIIDESGMPKERFSAEFPKEGPSILRIQQVVRGDSAAYFCASSPQGFMNTEAFFGQGTRLTVV.

V and J are TRBV5-1 and TRBJ2-3; D gene uncertain. The germline gives CDR1 SGHRS, CDR2 YFSETQ. The CDR3 is 14 residues long. V was pared by 4 bases and J by 0 bases, with 9 bases between. The CDR3 protein is CASSGRSSTDTQYF. CDR3 nucleotide sequence: TGCGCCAGCAGCGGAAGGTCTAGCACAGATACGCAGTATTTT.

The rearrangement links TRBV4-2 to TRBJ2-7; D perhaps matches TRBD1 (6 bases). Trimming took off 4 bases at V and 4 bases at J, with 17 bases between the two ends. Germline V lookup: CDR1 LGHNA, CDR2 YNFKEQ. CDR3 length: 15 amino acids. The CDR3 coding sequence is TGTGCCAGCAGCCCACAGGGCACTCAGCAGTACGAGCAGTACTTC. Translating it yields CASSPQGTQQYEQYF.

The V call is TRBV27, the J call TRBJ1-2, with a tentative D call TRBD1 (6 bases). Per the germline V gene, CDR1 is MNHEY and CDR2 is SMNVEV (reference sequence). The ends were cut back, 5 bases at V and 6 bases at J, with 13 bases in the middle. This CDR3 has 13 amino acids. CDR3 bases: TGTGCCAGCAGTAAACAGGGTTTGAATGGCTACACCTTC. Amino acid sequence: CASSKQGLNGYTF.

This clonotype was seen ten or more times. Here the CDR3 DNA reads TGTGCCAGCAACCCGAGCGGGGCAGCCTACAATGAGCAGTTCTTC. Translation: CASNPSGAAYNEQFF. This chain joins TRBV3-1 and TRBJ2-1; 7 bases match TRBD2. The CDR3 runs to 15 residues. The ends lost 7 bases at V and 2 bases at J; junction bases unmatched: 8. Germline assignment: CDR1 LGHDT and CDR2 YNNKEL (reference sequence).

There are a few counts of this clonotype. The chain joins TRBV5-1 to TRBJ1-3; D might be TRBD1 (5 bases). V lost 4 bases to trimming and J lost 0 bases, with 8 bases between them. Germline-derived CDR1 and CDR2 are SGHRS and YFSETQ. CDR3 length equals 14 residues. CDR3 amino acids: CASSPGTSGNTIYF. The CDR3 coding sequence is TGCGCCAGCAGCCCCGGGACCTCTGGAAACACCATATATTTT.

In this sample, this clonotype turned up a few times. V and J are TRBV7-9 and TRBJ2-1; 7 bases line up with TRBD2. With V trimmed by 4 bases and J by 9 bases, 3 bases remained unmatched. The CDR3 is made up of 12 amino acids. The germline CDR1 and CDR2 sequences are SEHNR and FQNEAQ (reference sequence). The CDR3 DNA reads TGTGCCAGCAGCTCCAGCGGGGTTGAGCAGTTCTTC. Its protein is CASSSSGVEQFF.

The genes are TRBV29-1 and TRBJ1-5; TRBD1 agrees at 7 bases. The CDR3 length is 14 residues. From germline, CDR1 is SQVTM and CDR2 ANQGSEA. V gave up 4 bases and J gave up 3 bases; unmatched junction bases: 6. Here the CDR3 DNA reads TGCAGCGTTGTCTCCGGGACAGTCAATCAGCCCCAGCATTTT. Its translation is CSVVSGTVNQPQHF. Variable domain in full (rest from reference TRBV29-1 and TRBJ1-5): SAVISQKPSRDICQRGTSLTIQCQVDSQVTMMFWYRQQPGQSLTLIATANQGSEATYESGFVIDKFPISRPNLTFSTLTVSNMSPEDSSIYLCSVVSGTVNQPQHFGDGTRLSIL.

In its sample, this clonotype was seen a few times. The chain recombines TRBV7-9 with TRBJ2-6; D might be TRBD2 (5 bases). The V gene lost 1 base and the J gene lost 4 bases, with 11 bases spanning the gap. CDR1 and CDR2 (germline): SEHNR, FQNEAQ (reference sequence). The CDR3 runs 16 residues. The CDR3 reads CASSLEFGVGANVLTF. DNA for the CDR3: TGTGCCAGCAGCTTAGAATTCGGGGTCGGGGCCAACGTCCTGACTTTC.

This clonotype was seen more than once but under ten times. This CDR3 reads CSVNRGGGNTEAFF. DNA of the CDR3: TGCAGCGTTAACAGGGGTGGCGGGAACACTGAAGCTTTCTTT. The chain employs TRBV29-1 and TRBJ1-1, with 7 bases fitting TRBD1. The length of the CDR3 is 14 residues. Germline V CDR1 and CDR2: SQVTM, ANQGSEA. V lost 5 bases, J lost 1 base, and 7 bases stayed unmatched. Looking up the rest from reference TRBV29-1 and TRBJ1-1 gives the full variable domain: SAVISQKPSRDICQRGTSLTIQCQVDSQVTMMFWYRQQPGQSLTLIATANQGSEATYESGFVIDKFPISRPNLTFSTLTVSNMSPEDSSIYLCSVNRGGGNTEAFFGQGTRLTVV.

The rearrangement joins TRBV7-9 to TRBJ2-3, with D possibly being TRBD1 (5 bases). With 4 bases removed from V and 5 bases from J, the gap between germline ends came to 16 bases. Per the germline V gene, CDR1 is SEHNR and CDR2 is FQNEAQ (reference sequence). CDR3 length: 15 amino acids. The CDR3 sequence: CASSSGGAEEDTQYF. The DNA for the CDR3 is TGTGCCAGCAGCTCGGGTGGGGCAGAAGAAGATACGCAGTATTTT.

This clonotype turned up a few times. This chain uses TRBV5-1 with TRBJ2-3; 9 bases line up with TRBD2. The ends lost 3 bases at V and 4 bases at J; junction bases unmatched: 9. This CDR3 has 16 residues. Germline values: CDR1 SGHRS, CDR2 YFSETQ. Written as DNA, the CDR3 is TGCGCCAGCAGCTCGGTAGCGGGAGTTAACGCAGATACGCAGTATTTT. Amino acids: CASSSVAGVNADTQYF.

The table lists this clonotype with a few counts. The chain links TRBV11-2 to TRBJ1-4; D gene unclear. Germline-derived CDR1 and CDR2 are SGHAT and FQNNGV. Trimming removed 5 bases at V and 5 bases at J, with 12 bases between. This CDR3 has 14 residues. DNA for the CDR3: TGTGCCAGCAGCGAAAGCCGGGGAAATGAAAAACTGTTTTTT. It specifies CASSESRGNEKLFF. Drawing the rest from reference TRBV11-2 and TRBJ1-4, the complete variable domain is EAGVAQSPRYKIIEKRQSVAFWCNPISGHATLYWYQQILGQGPKLLIQFQNNGVVDDSQLPKDRFSAERLKGVDSTLKIQPAKLEDSAVYLCASSESRGNEKLFFGSGTQLSVL.

The CDR3 nucleotides are TGTGCCAGCAGCCTGACAGGGATGGATGAGCAGTTCTTC. Translating it yields CASSLTGMDEQFF. The gene calls are TRBV5-6 and TRBJ2-1; TRBD1 aligns across 7 bases. Germline trimming cut 4 bases from V and 8 bases from J; bases unmatched to any gene: 6. This CDR3 comprises 13 residues. Germline V gene lookup returns CDR1 SGHDT and CDR2 YYEEEE. Together with reference TRBV5-6 and TRBJ2-1, the CDR3 gives the full variable domain: DAGVTQSPTHLIKTRGQQVTLRCSPKSGHDTVSWYQQALGQGPQFIFQYYEEEERQRGNFPDRFSGHQFPNYSSELNVNALLLGDSALYLCASSLTGMDEQFFGPGTRLTVL.

The V call is TRBV7-9, the J call TRBJ2-3; D perhaps matches TRBD2 (5 bases). Trimming took 2 bases from V and 2 from J, leaving 11 bases between them. The CDR3 length is 15 residues. CDR1 SEHNR and CDR2 FQNEAQ come from the germline V gene (reference sequence). The CDR3 region has the DNA TGTGCCAGCAGCTTACCAGCGGATCACACAGATACGCAGTATTTT. Translating gives CASSLPADHTDTQYF.

This chain links TRBV20-1 with TRBJ2-1, with TRBD2 as a possible D gene (6 bases). Germline V gene data show CDR1 as DFQATT and CDR2 as SNEGSKA (reference sequence). This CDR3 spans 16 amino acids. Trimming shortened V by 3 bases and J by 2 bases, and 17 bases separated the two germline ends. The CDR3 region is CSASTILSGAYNEQFF. The CDR3 DNA reads as TGCAGTGCTAGCACAATATTATCGGGAGCCTACAATGAGCAGTTCTTC.

This chain connects TRBV5-1 to TRBJ2-3, with no clear D. The CDR3 contains 14 residues. Germline-derived CDR1 and CDR2 are SGHRS and YFSETQ. V shed 4 bases and J shed 0 bases, with 9 bases lying between them. The CDR3 spells CASSPALSTDTQYF. The CDR3 DNA is TGCGCCAGCAGCCCAGCGTTAAGCACAGATACGCAGTATTTT.

This clonotype has just a few counts. The gene calls are TRBV25-1 and TRBJ2-7; no clear D gene. Germline lookup yields CDR1 MGHDK and CDR2 SYGVNS. V lost 4 bases, J lost 3 bases, and 13 bases lay in between. The CDR3 covers 14 residues. The CDR3 DNA sequence: TGTGCCAGCAGTGGAGTGGGTGGCAGCTACGAGCAGTACTTC. Translating gives CASSGVGGSYEQYF.

This clonotype was seen only a few times. The genes are TRBV6-5 and TRBJ2-2; D gene unclear. Per the germline V gene, CDR1 is MNHEY and CDR2 is SVGAGI. Trimming removed 8 bases at V and 0 bases at J, with 13 bases between. This CDR3 spans 15 amino acids. The CDR3, as DNA: TGTGCCAGCCGTATTCAGAGCGCGAACACCGGGGAGCTGTTTTTT. Translated, it gives CASRIQSANTGELFF.

V and J are TRBV27 and TRBJ2-7; 9 bases are shared with TRBD2. The germline V gene has CDR1 MNHEY and CDR2 SMNVEV (reference sequence). V shed 2 bases and J 4 bases; nucleotides not matched to a gene: 6. The CDR3 length is 15 residues. The CDR3 DNA is TGTGCCAGCAGTTTACGACTAGCGGAGTATTACGAGCAGTACTTC. Protein product: CASSLRLAEYYEQYF.

This clonotype was counted only a few times. The chain employs TRBV5-1 and TRBJ2-1; no reliable D call. The CDR3 runs 12 residues. The V and J ends lost 1 base and 8 bases respectively, with 7 bases between them. CDR1 is SGHRS and CDR2 is YFSETQ in the germline V gene. CDR3 sequence reads: CASSLWLDEQFF. As DNA, the CDR3 is TGCGCCAGCAGCTTGTGGTTGGATGAGCAGTTCTTC.

The CDR3 reads CASSQEGPSGVNEQFF. The DNA of the CDR3 is TGCGCCAGCAGCCAAGAGGGACCCTCCGGGGTGAATGAGCAGTTCTTC. The chain couples TRBV4-1 to TRBJ2-1; D possibly matches TRBD1 or TRBD2 (5 bases each). Germline CDR1 MGHRA, CDR2 YSYEKL. Deletions cut 0 bases from V and 7 bases from J, with 16 bases between. The CDR3 contains 16 residues.